The entry that follows covers one TCR beta chain sequence. This clonotype was seen a handful of times. Its antigen is not yet known. The input lacks base qualities; no much larger clone sits a single base away. Starting from approximately 400 ng RNA, TCR libraries were constructed with the Immunoverse kit using molecular barcoded adaptors that cover the alpha/delta and beta/gamma chains. TCR library preparation used the same RNA that was used for transcriptome sequencing. An Illumina HiSeq 4000 with 2 x 150 cycles was used to sequence the TCR libraries. Per the authors' processing: Using MiXCR, which included quality filtering and error correction, TCR reads were aligned to human V, D, J and C references and then assembled into CDR3 clonotypes. Clonotype counts and gene usage diversity were analyzed with the tcR package in R. For inspection of raw mapping reads, RNA-seq reads were mapped by STAR aligner version 2.5.3a onto GRCh37 of the human genome. To test how sequencing depth affects detected clonotypes, IR-seq fastq files were randomly downsampled with Seqtk 1.3. TCRdb took the public reads, trimmed them with fastp at Q25, ran MiXCR for clone calling and kept in-frame beta chains. For every CDR3 protein sequence, its rows merge into one entry that carries the most common genes and DNA. These V and J calls originate from TCRdb's pipeline instead of the authors' own analysis. This sample comprises over 15,000 distinct CDR3 sequences, approximately 24% of them detected only once. Nearly 25% of the sample belongs to the ten largest clones.

The data are from a study of read filtering for tumor transcriptome and immune sequencing (dated by TCRdb to between 2020 and 2021). Describing the broader study: Of the patients in the cohort, around 18 were male and roughly 15 were female, and their mean age was around 64 years, with a range of roughly 40 to 80. By revised international staging, eight or nine patients were R-ISS I, about 17 were R-ISS II and 7 were R-ISS III. TCR-region mapped reads per sample ranged from about 3.5 to 10.27 million with IR-seq versus only about 75 to 1,400 with RNA-seq. A main aim was a read-filtering strategy for immune repertoire data, specifically whether clonotypes supported by a single read should be removed. After DNase treatment, whole-transcriptome libraries were prepared with the TruSeq RNA Access Library Prep Kit. Using the same bone marrow samples, the study ran both targeted immune repertoire sequencing and bulk whole-transcriptome sequencing and then compared the TCR repertoires from each method. General study outcomes and caveats: Compared with RNA-seq, IR-seq captured clonotypes at much greater depth and more reliably, and a smaller IR-seq throughput was enough to identify most of the shared clonotypes. Rather than purified T cells, the sorted CD138-negative fraction was a mixed bone marrow immune population. Single-read clonotypes made up about 81.9% of clonotypes but around 3.8% of total reads in IR-seq, and under 75% of clonotypes and approximately 48% of reads in RNA-seq. The correlation between IR-seq and RNA-seq shared clonotype proportions rose when single-read clonotypes were removed.

Bone marrow was sampled from every patient at the time of active disease. Isolation of bone marrow mononuclear cells was performed by Ficoll-Hypaque density gradient centrifugation. CD138-negative cells were obtained by negative selection after labeling with CD138 magnetic microbeads on a MACS separator, removing myeloma plasma cells. The purity of the isolated cells was checked by flow cytometry with CD138 antibodies on an Attune NxT. Total RNA was extracted with TRIzol reagent and quantified with a NanoDrop spectrophotometer. Paired RNA-seq and IR-seq were performed on each patient's CD138-negative bone marrow sample. The CDR3 has 16 amino acids, counting the end cysteine and phenylalanine. Left in the record is the CDR3 DNA by itself, 48 bases read in frame from the first base. A distance of 17 bases separates the germline ends of V and J, which lose 3 bases and 6 bases respectively. The germline V gene encodes CDR1 KGHDR and CDR2 SFDVKD.

The sequencing sample was made of a population of CD138-negative cells sorted from bone marrow. The sample's cell subset or site label, decoded: bone marrow mononuclear cells depleted of CD138+ plasma/myeloma cells by negative magnetic selection. The receptor chain draws on TRBV24-1 and TRBJ1-5, with a weak D call of TRBD1 (6 bases match). The clonotype comes from a donor over 35 with multiple myeloma. The encoded CDR3 is CATSDGSGTFGQPQHF. The DNA is as follows: TGTGCCACCAGTGATGGCTCCGGGACATTCGGTCAGCCCCAGCATTTT.